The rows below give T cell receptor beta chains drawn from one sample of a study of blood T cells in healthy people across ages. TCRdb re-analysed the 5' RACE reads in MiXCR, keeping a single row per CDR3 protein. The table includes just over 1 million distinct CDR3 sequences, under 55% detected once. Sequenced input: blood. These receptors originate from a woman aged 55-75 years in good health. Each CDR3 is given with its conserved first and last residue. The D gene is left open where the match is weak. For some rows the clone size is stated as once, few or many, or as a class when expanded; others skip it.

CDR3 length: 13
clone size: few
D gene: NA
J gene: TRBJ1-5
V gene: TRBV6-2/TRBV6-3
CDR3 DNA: TGTGCCAGCAGTTACGTAGGGGTGCAGCCCCAGCATTTT
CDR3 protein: CASSYVGVQPQHF

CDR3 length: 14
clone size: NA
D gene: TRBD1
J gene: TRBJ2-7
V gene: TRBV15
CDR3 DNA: TGTGCCACCAGCAACCGACAGGGATTCCACGAGCAGTACTTC
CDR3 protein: CATSNRQGFHEQYF

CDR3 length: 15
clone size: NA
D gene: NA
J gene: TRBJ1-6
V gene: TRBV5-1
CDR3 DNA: TGCGCCAGCAAGCGTAGCGGGACGGTGAATTCACCCCTCCACTTT
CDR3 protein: CASKRSGTVNSPLHF

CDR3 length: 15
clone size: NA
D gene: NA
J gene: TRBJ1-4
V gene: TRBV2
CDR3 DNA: TGTGCCAGCAGTGAGCGGGGGACAACTAATGAAAAACTGTTTTTT
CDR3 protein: CASSERGTTNEKLFF

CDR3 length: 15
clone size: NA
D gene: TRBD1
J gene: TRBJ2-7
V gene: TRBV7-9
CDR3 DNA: TGTGCCAGCACCATGACAGGGGGCGGTAGTTACGAGCAGTACTTC
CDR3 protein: CASTMTGGGSYEQYF

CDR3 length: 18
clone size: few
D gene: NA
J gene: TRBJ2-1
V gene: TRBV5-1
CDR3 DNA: TGCGCCAGCAAACCGTCGAGCAGCTCCAGGTCCCCCTACAATGAGCAGTTCTTC
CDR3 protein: CASKPSSSSRSPYNEQFF

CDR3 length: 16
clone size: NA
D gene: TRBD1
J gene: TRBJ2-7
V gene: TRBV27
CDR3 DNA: TGTGCCAGCAGTTCAGGACAGGTCCAAAGGGCCTACGAGCAGTACTTC
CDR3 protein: CASSSGQVQRAYEQYF

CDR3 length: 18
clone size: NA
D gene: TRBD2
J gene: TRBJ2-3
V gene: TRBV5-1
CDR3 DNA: TGCGCCAGCAGCTCGGGACTAGCGGGAGGGTCCCGCACAGATACGCAGTATTTT
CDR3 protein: CASSSGLAGGSRTDTQYF

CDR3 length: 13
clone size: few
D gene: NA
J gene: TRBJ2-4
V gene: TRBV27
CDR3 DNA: TGTGCCAGCAGTCCGAACATTGCGGGCATTCAGTACTTC
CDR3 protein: CASSPNIAGIQYF

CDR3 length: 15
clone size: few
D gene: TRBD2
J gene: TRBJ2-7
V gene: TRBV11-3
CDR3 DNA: TGTGCCAGCAGCTCTGGCCGGGAGGGAACGGACGAGCAGTACTTC
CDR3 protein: CASSSGREGTDEQYF

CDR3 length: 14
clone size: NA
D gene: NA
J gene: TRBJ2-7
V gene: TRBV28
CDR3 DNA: TGTGCCAGCAGTTTCACCCAGTCCCCCCACGAGCAGTACTTC
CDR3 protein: CASSFTQSPHEQYF

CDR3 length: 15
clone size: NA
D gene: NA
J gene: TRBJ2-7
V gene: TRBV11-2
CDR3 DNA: TGTGCCAGCAGCTCGCGACTGGGGGCTTTCGACGAGCAGTACTTC
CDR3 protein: CASSSRLGAFDEQYF

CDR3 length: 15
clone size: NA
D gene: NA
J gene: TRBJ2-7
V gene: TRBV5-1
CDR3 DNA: TGCGCCAGCAGTCGCGGGGGCTCCCATTCCTACGAGCAGTACTTC
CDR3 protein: CASSRGGSHSYEQYF

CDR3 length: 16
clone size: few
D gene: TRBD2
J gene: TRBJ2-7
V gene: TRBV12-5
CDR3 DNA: TGTGCTAGTGGTTTGCCTAGCGGGACCACTACTGATGAGCAGTACTTC
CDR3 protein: CASGLPSGTTTDEQYF

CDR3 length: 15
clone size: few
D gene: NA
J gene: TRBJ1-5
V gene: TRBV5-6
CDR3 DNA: TGTGCCAGCAGCTTGGGGGCGTTGGGGAGCCAGCCCCAGCATTTT
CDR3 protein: CASSLGALGSQPQHF

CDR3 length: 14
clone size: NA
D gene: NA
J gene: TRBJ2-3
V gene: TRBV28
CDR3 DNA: TGTGCCGGGCAAGAAGGAGGGCGGGAAGATACGCAGTATTTT
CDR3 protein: CAGQEGGREDTQYF

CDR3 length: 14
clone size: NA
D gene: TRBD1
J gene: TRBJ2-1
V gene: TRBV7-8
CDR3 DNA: TGTGCCAGCAGCTTGGACAGGGGTACGAATGAGCAGTTCTTC
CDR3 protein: CASSLDRGTNEQFF

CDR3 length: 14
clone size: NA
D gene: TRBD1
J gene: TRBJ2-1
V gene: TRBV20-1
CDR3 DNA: TGCAGTGCTAGGGTCCAGGGGGCCCTCGGTGAGCAGTTCTTC
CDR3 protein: CSARVQGALGEQFF

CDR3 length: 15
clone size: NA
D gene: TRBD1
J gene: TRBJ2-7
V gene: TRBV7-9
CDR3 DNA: TGTGCCAGCAGCCCTCGGACAGGGGAATCCCGCGAGCAGTACTTC
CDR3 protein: CASSPRTGESREQYF

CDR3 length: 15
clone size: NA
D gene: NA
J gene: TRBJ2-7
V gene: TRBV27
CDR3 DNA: TGTGCCAGCAGTTTATTTGGGCGCGGTGGATACGAGCAGTACTTC
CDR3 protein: CASSLFGRGGYEQYF

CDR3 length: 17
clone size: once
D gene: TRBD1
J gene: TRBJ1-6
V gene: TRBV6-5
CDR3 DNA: TGTGCCAGCAGTTCTCCCGGGACAGGGGGCAAAAATTCACCCCTCCACTTT
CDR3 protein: CASSSPGTGGKNSPLHF

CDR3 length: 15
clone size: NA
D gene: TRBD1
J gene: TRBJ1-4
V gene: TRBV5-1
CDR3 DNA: TGCGCCAGCAGGATTACAGGGGGAACTAATGAAAAACTGTTTTTT
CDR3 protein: CASRITGGTNEKLFF

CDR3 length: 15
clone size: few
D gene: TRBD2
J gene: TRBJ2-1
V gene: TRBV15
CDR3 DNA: TGTGCCACCAGCAGAGATAGCGGGCCCAACAATGAGCAGTTCTTC
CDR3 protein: CATSRDSGPNNEQFF